The 17 T cell receptor beta chains presented below share a single source sample, sequenced in a study of blood T cell repertoires in COVID-19. The assay was immunoSEQ multiplex PCR, and TCRdb's table has in-frame clones only and misses some. The data contain 100,000 to 150,000 clones, around four fifths of them seen just once; the ten biggest clones take up about 6%. Sequencing used peripheral blood. The receptors come from a man at least 80 years old with active or convalescent COVID-19.

The chain joins TRBV7-9 to TRBJ2-3; TRBD1 agrees at 9 bases. There are 17 residues in the CDR3. The germline V gene has CDR1 SEHNR and CDR2 FQNEAQ (reference sequence). Trimming cost V 5 bases and J 0 bases; bases outside gene matches: 9. Here the CDR3 reads CASSPPRTGVSTDTQYF. The CDR3 nucleotides are TGTGCCAGCAGCCCACCCAGGACAGGGGTGAGCACAGATACGCAGTATTTT.

This chain uses TRBV19 with TRBJ1-5; D call uncertain. Germline V CDR1 and CDR2: LNHDA, SQIVND (reference sequence). This CDR3 has 15 residues. The V end lost 8 bases, the J end lost 2 bases, and 16 bases lay between the germline ends. The CDR3 sequence is CASQFGNTGNQPQHF. The DNA for the CDR3 is TGTGCCAGTCAATTCGGGAATACGGGCAATCAGCCCCAGCATTTT.

The chain links TRBV30 to TRBJ2-7; D is uncertain. The CDR3 extends over 12 amino acids. Germline lookup yields CDR1 GTSNPN and CDR2 SVGIG (reference sequence). The V and J ends lost 3 bases and 2 bases respectively, with 8 bases between them. The CDR3 DNA reads as TGTGCCTGGAGACCAGTGGCCTACGAGCAGTACTTC. The encoded protein is CAWRPVAYEQYF.

This chain joins TRBV7-6 and TRBJ1-1; 8 bases match TRBD1. The CDR3 loop spans 19 amino acids. Germline V gives CDR1 SGHVS, CDR2 FNYEAQ. V trimming: 0 bases; J trimming: 1 base; junction bases outside the gene matches: 13. The CDR3 DNA follows: TGTGCCAGCAGCTTAGCGCTTCAGGGGGCAAGGGACCCGAACACTGAAGCTTTCTTT. This encodes CASSLALQGARDPNTEAFF.

This chain joins TRBV6-5 and TRBJ1-2; D remains unclear. CDR3 length equals 15 residues. Germline CDR1 is MNHEY and CDR2 is SVGAGI. Trimming pared 7 bases from V and 4 bases from J, leaving 19 bases between. In DNA, the CDR3 is TGTGCCAGCAAGAGGGCCTCGGAGGGAGGCTATGGCTACACCTTC. Protein: CASKRASEGGYGYTF.

The chain joins TRBV6-2 or TRBV6-3 to TRBJ1-6, with a possible D match to TRBD1 (6 bases). Trimming cost V 0 bases and J 17 bases, with 17 bases left between them. This CDR3 has 14 amino acids. Germline loops: CDR1 MNHEY, CDR2 SVGEGT. This chain's CDR3 is CASSYSPPGQLFHF. The CDR3 coding sequence is TGTGCCAGCAGTTACTCACCCCCAGGACAGCTATTCCACTTT.

This chain connects TRBV4-1 to TRBJ2-2, with D unresolved. Trimming removed 4 bases from V and 5 bases from J, with 5 bases in between. CDR1 MGHRA and CDR2 YSYEKL come from the germline V gene. The CDR3 covers 12 residues. The CDR3 sequence: CASSPRTGELFF. The CDR3 DNA reads as TGCGCCAGCAGCCCCCGGACCGGGGAGCTGTTTTTT.

The chain recombines TRBV18 with TRBJ2-1; 8 nucleotides agree with TRBD2. With V trimmed by 1 base and J by 0 bases, 2 bases remained unmatched. From germline, CDR1 is KGHSH and CDR2 LQKENI. This CDR3 contains 16 residues. DNA of the CDR3: TGTGCCAGCTCACCACAGCGGGGGTTCTCCTACAATGAGCAGTTCTTC. Amino acids: CASSPQRGFSYNEQFF.

This rearrangement joins TRBV7-2 to TRBJ2-7; D is undetermined. Trimming pared 3 bases from V and 7 bases from J, leaving 10 bases between. The germline V gene has CDR1 SGHTA and CDR2 FQGNSA. This CDR3 is built from 12 residues. CDR3 protein: CASSFLVEEQYF. CDR3 coding DNA: TGTGCCAGCAGCTTTCTAGTTGAGGAGCAGTACTTC.

V gene TRBV9 combines with J gene TRBJ2-3, with D unclear. The V gene's germline CDR1 is SGDLS and CDR2 YYNGEE. CDR3 length: 13 amino acids. V gave up 4 bases and J gave up 4 bases, with 10 bases separating them. The CDR3 loop reads CASSPRVADTQYF. CDR3 coding DNA: TGTGCCAGCAGCCCTCGAGTAGCAGATACGCAGTATTTT.

The chain joins TRBV7-8 to TRBJ1-2; D remains unclear. In germline, CDR1 is SGHVS, CDR2 FQNEAQ. The V gene lost 1 base and the J gene lost 4 bases, with 22 bases spanning the gap. The CDR3 length is 18 residues. The chain's CDR3 is CASSLEPGLSEFIYGYTF. The DNA for the CDR3 is TGTGCCAGCAGCTTAGAACCCGGACTTTCCGAATTTATCTATGGCTACACCTTC.

J is TRBJ1-2 and V is TRBV4-3; 9 bases match TRBD1. Germline assignment: CDR1 LGHNA and CDR2 YSLEER. V lost 0 bases, J lost 6 bases, and 11 bases stayed unmatched. This CDR3 region has 17 residues. This CDR3 is CASSQDRTGARVDGYTF. The DNA for the CDR3 is TGCGCCAGCAGCCAAGATAGGACAGGGGCCCGAGTAGATGGCTACACCTTC.

J is TRBJ2-3 and V is TRBV5-1, with D perhaps matching TRBD1 (6 bases). Germline CDR1 is SGHRS and CDR2 is YFSETQ. V lost 0 bases and J 1 base, leaving 9 bases between the germline ends. The CDR3 spans 15 residues. The CDR3 region is CASSLAGDRTDTQYF. The CDR3 nucleotides are TGCGCCAGCAGCTTGGCAGGGGATCGCACAGATACGCAGTATTTT.

The rearrangement uses TRBV2 and TRBJ2-3, with D maybe TRBD1 (6 bases). Germline values: CDR1 SNHLY, CDR2 FYNNEI. Trimming removed 4 bases from V and 4 bases from J, with 12 bases in between. The length of the CDR3 is 14 residues. CDR3 amino acids: CASSVETGSDTQYF. In DNA, the CDR3 is TGTGCCAGCAGTGTCGAGACAGGTTCAGATACGCAGTATTTT.

The chain combines TRBV7-6 with TRBJ2-3; 10 positions match TRBD2. V dropped 5 bases and J dropped 2; count of bases not matched to a gene: 7. Germline V CDR1 and CDR2: SGHVS, FNYEAQ. This CDR3 contains 16 residues. The CDR3 loop reads CASSLLSGGPTDTQYF. As DNA, the CDR3 is TGTGCCAGCAGCCTCCTTAGCGGGGGGCCCACAGATACGCAGTATTTT.

The V call is TRBV2, the J call TRBJ1-1; D gene unclear. The CDR3 length is 11 residues. Trimming pared 8 bases from V and 0 bases from J, leaving 4 bases between. The germline V gene has CDR1 SNHLY and CDR2 FYNNEI. The CDR3, as DNA: TGTGCCAGCCTCTTGAACACTGAAGCTTTCTTT. Translation gives CASLLNTEAFF.

V and J are TRBV18 and TRBJ1-4; 8 nucleotides align to TRBD1. The V gene's germline CDR1 is KGHSH and CDR2 LQKENI. The CDR3 is 15 residues long. V gave up 6 bases and J gave up 8 bases; unmatched junction bases: 11. The CDR3 DNA reads TGTGCCAGCTCTACCCAGGGGGCCCCCGACGAAAAACTGTTTTTT. Translation gives CASSTQGAPDEKLFF.